The T cell receptor (beta chain) under discussion was sequenced for a study of identical twins. Notes on the study in general: Conclusions relied on cross-sectional statistical analysis, not following the same donors. The presence of invariant MAIT and iNKT cells could partly confound analyses of zero-insertion sequences.

Via MiXCR, TCRdb re-called the 5' RACE reads, giving one row per CDR3 protein. Of approximately 1.8 million distinct CDR3 sequences in the sample, about 32% are singletons; the top ten hold over 0.25%. Healthy Caucasian donors formed the entire cohort. As concerns this clonotype: Its antigen remains unidentified. At one boundary the junction diverges from the germline segment, which might be a read error.

The CDR3 totals 14 residues. From germline, CDR1 is DFQATT and CDR2 SNEGSKA (reference sequence). Sample: cord blood. V gene TRBV20-1 combines with J gene TRBJ2-1; the match to TRBD2 covers 10 bases. This clonotype was obtained from a newborn girl in good health. CDR3 nucleotides: TGCAGTGATAGACCTCTAGCGGGGGACAATGAGCAGTTCTTC. Its translation: CSDRPLAGDNEQFF.